The clone carrying this T cell receptor (beta chain) was detected only a few times. These data are taken from a study of T cell responses to AZD1222 COVID-19 vaccine. Turning to the study itself: The study pooled second doses at about 4 or about 12 weeks.

Germline CDR1 and CDR2: SGHDN and FVKESK. Trimming pared 0 bases from V and 10 bases from J, leaving 12 bases between. The CDR3 extends over 13 amino acids. Clones were sequenced by immunoSEQ multiplex PCR, and TCRdb holds only the in-frame ones, with some missing. The repertoire holds 150,000 to 200,000 clones, with around nine tenths as singletons. The chain has TRBV14 and TRBJ1-2, with a tentative D call TRBD1 (5 bases). The receptor comes from an adult in good health. The material was peripheral blood, obtained on day 0 of AZD1222 vaccination. The CDR3 sequence is CASSQEEGINYTF. Here the CDR3 DNA reads TGTGCCAGCAGCCAAGAGGAGGGGATAAACTACACCTTC. Full variable domain (missing parts from reference TRBV14 and TRBJ1-2): EAGVTQFPSHSVIEKGQTVTLRCDPISGHDNLYWYRRVMGKEIKFLLHFVKESKQDESGMPNNRFLAERTGGTYSTLKVQPAELEDSGVYFCASSQEEGINYTFGSGTRLTVV.